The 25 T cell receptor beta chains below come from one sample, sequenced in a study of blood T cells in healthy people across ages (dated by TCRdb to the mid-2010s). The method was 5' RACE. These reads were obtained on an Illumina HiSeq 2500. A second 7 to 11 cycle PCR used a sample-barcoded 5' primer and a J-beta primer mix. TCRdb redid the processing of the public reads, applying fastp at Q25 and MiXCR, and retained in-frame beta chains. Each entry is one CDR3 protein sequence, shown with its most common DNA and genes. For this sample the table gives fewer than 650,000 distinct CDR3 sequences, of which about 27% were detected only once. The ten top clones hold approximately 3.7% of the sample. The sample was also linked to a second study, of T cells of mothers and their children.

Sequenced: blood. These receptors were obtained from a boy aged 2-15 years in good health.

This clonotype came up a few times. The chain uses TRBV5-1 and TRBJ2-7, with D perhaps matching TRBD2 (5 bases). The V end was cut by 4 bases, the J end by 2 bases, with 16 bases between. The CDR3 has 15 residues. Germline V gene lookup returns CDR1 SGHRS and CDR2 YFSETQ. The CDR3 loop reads CASSPQSSGTYEQYF. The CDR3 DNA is TGCGCCAGCAGCCCTCAGTCCTCGGGAACCTACGAGCAGTACTTC.

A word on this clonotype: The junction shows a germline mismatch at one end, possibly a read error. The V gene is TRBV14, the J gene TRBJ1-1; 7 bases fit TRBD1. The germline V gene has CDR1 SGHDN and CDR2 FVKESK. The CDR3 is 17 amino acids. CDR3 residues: CASSPYPGQHDTAQASF. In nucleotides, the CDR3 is TGTGCCAGCAGCCCGTATCCGGGACAGCACGACACTGCCCAGGCTTCCTTT. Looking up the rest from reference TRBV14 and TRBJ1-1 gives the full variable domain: EAGVTQFPSHSVIEKGQTVTLRCDPISGHDNLYWYRRVMGKEIKFLLHFVKESKQDESGMPNNRFLAERTGGTYSTLKVQPAELEDSGVYFCASSPYPGQHDTAQASFGQGTRLTVV.

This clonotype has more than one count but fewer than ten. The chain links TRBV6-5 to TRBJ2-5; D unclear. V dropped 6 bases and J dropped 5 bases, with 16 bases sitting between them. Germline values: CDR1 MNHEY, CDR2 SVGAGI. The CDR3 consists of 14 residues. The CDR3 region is CASRPSSGEETQYF. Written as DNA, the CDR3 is TGTGCCAGCAGGCCCTCCTCGGGTGAGGAGACCCAGTACTTC.

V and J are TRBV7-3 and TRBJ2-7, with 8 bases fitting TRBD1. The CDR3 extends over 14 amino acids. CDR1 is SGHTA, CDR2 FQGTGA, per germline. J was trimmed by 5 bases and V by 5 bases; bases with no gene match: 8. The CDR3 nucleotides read TGTGCCAGCAGCCCAGGACAGGGAAGTAACGAGCAGTACTTC. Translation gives CASSPGQGSNEQYF.

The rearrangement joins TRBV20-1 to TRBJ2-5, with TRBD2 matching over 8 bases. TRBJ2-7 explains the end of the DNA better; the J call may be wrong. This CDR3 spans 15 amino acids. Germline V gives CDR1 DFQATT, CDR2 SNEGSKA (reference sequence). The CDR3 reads CSARASGGPPYEQYF. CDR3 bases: TGCAGTGCTAGAGCCAGCGGGGGTCCCCCCTACGAGCAGTACTTC.

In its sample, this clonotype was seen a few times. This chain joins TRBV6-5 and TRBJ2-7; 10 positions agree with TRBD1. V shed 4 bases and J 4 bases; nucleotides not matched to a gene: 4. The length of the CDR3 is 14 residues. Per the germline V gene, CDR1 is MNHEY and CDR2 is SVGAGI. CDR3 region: CASSFGQGVYEQYF. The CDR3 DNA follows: TGTGCCAGCAGTTTTGGACAGGGGGTGTACGAGCAGTACTTC.

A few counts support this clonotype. CDR3 nucleotides: TGTGCCTGGAGTGTACTAGCGGGAGGGAAAACCGGGGAGCTGTTTTTT. Protein: CAWSVLAGGKTGELFF. This chain uses TRBV30 with TRBJ2-2; 13 bases agree with TRBD2. Germline V CDR1 and CDR2: GTSNPN, SVGIG (reference sequence). Unmatched junction bases numbered 3, after V lost 0 bases and J lost 5 bases. This CDR3 is built from 16 residues.

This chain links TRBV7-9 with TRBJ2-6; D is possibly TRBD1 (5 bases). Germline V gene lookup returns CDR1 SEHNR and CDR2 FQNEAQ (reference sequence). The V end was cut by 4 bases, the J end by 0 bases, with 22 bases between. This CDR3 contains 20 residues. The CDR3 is CASSSIEPRAAVSGANVLTF. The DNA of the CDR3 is TGTGCCAGCAGCTCCATAGAACCCAGGGCTGCGGTCTCTGGGGCCAACGTCCTGACTTTC.

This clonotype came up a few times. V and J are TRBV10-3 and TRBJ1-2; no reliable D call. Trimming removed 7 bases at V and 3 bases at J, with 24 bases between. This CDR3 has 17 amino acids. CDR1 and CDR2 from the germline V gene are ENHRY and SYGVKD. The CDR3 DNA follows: TGTGCCATCAATACTAACGACGGGATCCGGCTGGACTATGGCTACACCTTC. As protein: CAINTNDGIRLDYGYTF.

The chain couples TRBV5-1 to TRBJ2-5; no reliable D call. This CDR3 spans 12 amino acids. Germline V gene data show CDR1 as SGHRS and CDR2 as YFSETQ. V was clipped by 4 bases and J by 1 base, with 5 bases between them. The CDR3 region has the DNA TGCGCCAGCAGCATCTTCCAAGAGACCCAGTACTTC. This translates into CASSIFQETQYF.

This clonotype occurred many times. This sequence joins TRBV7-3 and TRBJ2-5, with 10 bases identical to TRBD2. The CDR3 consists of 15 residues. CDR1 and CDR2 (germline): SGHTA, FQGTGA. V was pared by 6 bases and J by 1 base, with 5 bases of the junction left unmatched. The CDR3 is CASSKTSGVQETQYF. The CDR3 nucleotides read TGTGCCAGCAGTAAAACTAGCGGGGTCCAAGAGACCCAGTACTTC.

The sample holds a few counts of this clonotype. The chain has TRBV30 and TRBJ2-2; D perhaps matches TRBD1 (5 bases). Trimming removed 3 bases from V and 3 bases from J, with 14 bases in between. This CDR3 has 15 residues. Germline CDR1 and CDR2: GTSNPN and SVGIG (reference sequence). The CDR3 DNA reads TGTGCCTGGAGCGAAGGGGAAAGAGACACCGGGGAGCTGTTTTTT. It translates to CAWSEGERDTGELFF. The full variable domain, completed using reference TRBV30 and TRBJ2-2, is SQTIHQWPATLVQPVGSPLSLECTVEGTSNPNLYWYRQAAGRGLQLLFYSVGIGQISSEVPQNLSASRPQDRQFILSSKKLLLSDSGFYLCAWSEGERDTGELFFGEGSRLTVL.

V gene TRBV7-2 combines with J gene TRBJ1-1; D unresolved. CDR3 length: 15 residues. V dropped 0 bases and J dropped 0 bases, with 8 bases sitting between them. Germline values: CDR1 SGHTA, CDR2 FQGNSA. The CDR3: CASSLAHRVNTEAFF. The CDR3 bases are TGTGCCAGCAGCTTAGCGCATAGGGTGAACACTGAAGCTTTCTTT. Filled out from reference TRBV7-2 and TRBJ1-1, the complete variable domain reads GAGVSQSPSNKVTEKGKDVELRCDPISGHTALYWYRQSLGQGLEFLIYFQGNSAPDKSGLPSDRFSAERTGGSVSTLTIQRTQQEDSAVYLCASSLAHRVNTEAFFGQGTRLTVV.

The CDR3 nucleotides are TGTGCCAGCAGCGCCCGGACGGGACAGGGTCGGGAGACCCAGTACTTC. This translates into CASSARTGQGRETQYF. The chain couples TRBV11-2 to TRBJ2-5, with TRBD1 matching over 9 bases. V shed 5 bases, J shed 5 bases, and the junction held 12 bases outside the gene matches. CDR3 size: 16 residues. The V gene's germline CDR1 is SGHAT and CDR2 FQNNGV.

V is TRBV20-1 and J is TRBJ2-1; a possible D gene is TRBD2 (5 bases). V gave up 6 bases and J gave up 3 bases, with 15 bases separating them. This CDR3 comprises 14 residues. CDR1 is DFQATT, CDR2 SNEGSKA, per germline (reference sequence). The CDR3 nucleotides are TGCAGTGCCCTCTCCTTGGAGGTCTACAATGAGCAGTTCTTC. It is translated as CSALSLEVYNEQFF.

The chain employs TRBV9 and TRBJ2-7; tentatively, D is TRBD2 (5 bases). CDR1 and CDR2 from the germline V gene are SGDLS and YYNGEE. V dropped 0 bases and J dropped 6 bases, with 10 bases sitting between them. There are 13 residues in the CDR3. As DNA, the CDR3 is TGTGCCAGCAGCGTAGGACCTAGCTCCGAGCAGTACTTC. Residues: CASSVGPSSEQYF.

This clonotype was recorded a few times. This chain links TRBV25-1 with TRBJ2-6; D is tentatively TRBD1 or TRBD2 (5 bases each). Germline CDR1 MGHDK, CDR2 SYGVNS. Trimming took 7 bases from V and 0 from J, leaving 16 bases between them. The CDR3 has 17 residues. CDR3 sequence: CASKERGDRSGANVLTF. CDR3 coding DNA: TGTGCCAGCAAGGAGAGAGGGGATCGCTCTGGGGCCAACGTCCTGACTTTC.

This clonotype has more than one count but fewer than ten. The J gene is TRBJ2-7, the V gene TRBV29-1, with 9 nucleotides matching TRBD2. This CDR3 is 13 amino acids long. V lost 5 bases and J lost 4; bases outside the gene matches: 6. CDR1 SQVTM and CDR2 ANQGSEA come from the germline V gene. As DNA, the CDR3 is TGCAGCGTTCATAGCGGGAGACGGTACGAGCAGTACTTC. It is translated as CSVHSGRRYEQYF.

In DNA form, the CDR3 reads TGTGCCAGCAGCTTAGTGGCAGGTGCCTTTAGCTCTGGGGCCAACGTCCTGACTTTC. As protein: CASSLVAGAFSSGANVLTF. The chain uses TRBV11-2 and TRBJ2-6; D not resolved. Germline V gives CDR1 SGHAT, CDR2 FQNNGV. V gave up 1 base and J gave up 0 bases, with 16 bases separating them. The CDR3 runs to 19 residues.

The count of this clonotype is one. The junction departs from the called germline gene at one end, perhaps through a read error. CDR3 region: CASSYRGGTGELFF. For the CDR3, the DNA is TGTGCCAGCAGTTACAGGGGGGGCACCGGCGAGCTGTTTTTT. J is TRBJ2-2 and V is TRBV6-6; D is possibly TRBD2 (7 bases). Germline-derived CDR1 and CDR2 are MNHNY and SVGAGI (reference sequence). CDR3 length equals 14 residues.

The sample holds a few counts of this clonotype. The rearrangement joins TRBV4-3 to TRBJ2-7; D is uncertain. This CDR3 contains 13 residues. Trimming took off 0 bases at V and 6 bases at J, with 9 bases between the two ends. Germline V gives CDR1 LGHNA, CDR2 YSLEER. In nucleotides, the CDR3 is TGCGCCAGCAGCCAAGATTTCAGTATCGAGCAGTACTTC. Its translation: CASSQDFSIEQYF.

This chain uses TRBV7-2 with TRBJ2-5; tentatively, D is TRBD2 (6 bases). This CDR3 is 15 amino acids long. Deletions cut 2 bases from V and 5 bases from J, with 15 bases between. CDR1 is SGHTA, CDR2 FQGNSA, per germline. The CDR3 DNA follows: TGTGCCAGCAGCTTATTTACGCGGGGCGGGGAGACCCAGTACTTC. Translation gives CASSLFTRGGETQYF. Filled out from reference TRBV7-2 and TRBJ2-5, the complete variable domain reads GAGVSQSPSNKVTEKGKDVELRCDPISGHTALYWYRQSLGQGLEFLIYFQGNSAPDKSGLPSDRFSAERTGGSVSTLTIQRTQQEDSAVYLCASSLFTRGGETQYFGPGTRLLVL.

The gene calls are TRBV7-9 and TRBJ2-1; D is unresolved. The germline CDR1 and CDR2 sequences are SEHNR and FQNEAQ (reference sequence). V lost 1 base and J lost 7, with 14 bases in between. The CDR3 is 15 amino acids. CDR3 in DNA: TGTGCCAGCAGCTTAGAGCTTCTCCCCTGGAATGAGCAGTTCTTC. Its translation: CASSLELLPWNEQFF.

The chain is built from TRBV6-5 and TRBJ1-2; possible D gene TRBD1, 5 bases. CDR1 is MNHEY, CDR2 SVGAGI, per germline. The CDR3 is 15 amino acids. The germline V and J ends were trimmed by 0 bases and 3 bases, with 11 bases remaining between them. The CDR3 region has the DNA TGTGCCAGCAGTTACTCATGGCAGGGCCACTATGGCTACACCTTC. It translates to CASSYSWQGHYGYTF.

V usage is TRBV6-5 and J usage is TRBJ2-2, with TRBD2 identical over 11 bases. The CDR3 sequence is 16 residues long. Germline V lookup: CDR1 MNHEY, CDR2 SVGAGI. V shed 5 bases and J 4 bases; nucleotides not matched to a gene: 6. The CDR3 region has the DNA TGTGCCAGCAGTCGTAGCGGGGGGGCGACCACCGGGGAGCTGTTTTTT. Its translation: CASSRSGGATTGELFF.